One and the same sample provided the 27 T cell receptor beta chains below, sequenced in a study of blood T cell repertoires in COVID-19. Produced via immunoSEQ multiplex PCR; TCRdb's table is partial and in-frame only. This sample has roughly 32,000 clones, with approximately 85% found just once. The sample consisted of peripheral blood. These receptors were taken from a man older than 75 with active COVID-19.

This rearrangement joins TRBV12-3 or TRBV12-4 to TRBJ2-7, with no clear D. The CDR3 totals 13 residues. The V end was cut by 5 bases, the J end by 0 bases, with 8 bases between. DNA of the CDR3: TGTGCCAGCAGTGTGACTTACTCCTACGAGCAGTACTTC. This gives the protein CASSVTYSYEQYF.

This clone was observed a single time. This chain joins TRBV27 and TRBJ1-1; tentatively, D is TRBD1 (6 bases). V lost 3 bases and J 1 base, leaving 12 bases between the germline ends. The germline V gene has CDR1 MNHEY and CDR2 SMNVEV (reference sequence). The CDR3 is 15 residues long. The CDR3 loop reads CASSLGAWGNTEAFF. The CDR3 region has the DNA TGTGCCAGCAGTTTGGGGGCATGGGGGAACACTGAAGCTTTCTTT.

The chain links TRBV2 to TRBJ1-2; D not certain. Trimming pared 6 bases from V and 4 bases from J, leaving 12 bases between. Germline CDR1 is SNHLY and CDR2 is FYNNEI. CDR3 length equals 13 residues. The CDR3 DNA reads as TGTGCCAGCAGGAGGGAGGGAACCTATGGCTACACCTTC. Its translation: CASRREGTYGYTF.

V usage is TRBV6-1 and J usage is TRBJ2-2; D call uncertain. V was trimmed by 2 bases and J by 4 bases, leaving 11 bases between them. From germline, CDR1 is MNHNS and CDR2 SASEGT. This CDR3 has 15 amino acids. As DNA, the CDR3 is TGTGCCAGCAGTGAAACGGCCCCGGGCACCGGGGAGCTGTTTTTT. This sequence encodes CASSETAPGTGELFF.

The chain has TRBV5-1 and TRBJ2-5; 9 nucleotides align to TRBD1. Germline V gives CDR1 SGHRS, CDR2 YFSETQ. The CDR3 spans 14 residues. V trimming: 3 bases; J trimming: 3 bases; junction bases outside the gene matches: 3. The DNA of the CDR3 is TGCGCCAGCAGCTCCGACAGGGGGGAAGAGACCCAGTACTTC. Its protein is CASSSDRGEETQYF.

This chain connects TRBV23-1 to TRBJ2-7; 9 nucleotides agree with TRBD1. TRBV23-1 is flagged as an ORF with uncertain function. The CDR3 length is 18 residues. Trimming took 0 bases from V and 2 from J; bases not matched to a gene: 11. As DNA, the CDR3 is TGCGCCAGCAGTCAATCGACACCCCGGACAGGGGAGCCCTACGAGCAGTACTTC. This translates into CASSQSTPRTGEPYEQYF.

The chain links TRBV6-5 to TRBJ2-6; D gene uncertain. The CDR3 length is 14 residues. Trimming took off 7 bases at V and 2 bases at J, with 9 bases between the two ends. From germline, CDR1 is MNHEY and CDR2 SVGAGI. CDR3 in DNA: TGTGCCAGCACATCGCGGCCTGGGGCCAACGTCCTGACTTTC. It is translated as CASTSRPGANVLTF.

The J gene is TRBJ1-5, the V gene TRBV7-9, with 7 positions matching TRBD1. Germline V CDR1 and CDR2: SEHNR, FQNEAQ (reference sequence). The V segment lost 3 bases and the J segment 4 bases; nucleotides outside the gene matches: 0. This CDR3 contains 13 residues. CDR3 nucleotide sequence: TGTGCCAGCAGCTTGGACAGGAATCAGCCCCAGCATTTT. Protein product: CASSLDRNQPQHF.

J is TRBJ1-5 and V is TRBV5-5, with TRBD1 matching over 9 bases. CDR1 is SGHKS and CDR2 is YYEKEE in the germline V gene (reference sequence). Germline trimming cut 4 bases from V and 4 bases from J; bases unmatched to any gene: 15. This CDR3 is 18 amino acids long. CDR3 region: CASSPVPGQGRGNQPQHF. For the CDR3, the DNA is TGTGCCAGCAGCCCCGTCCCGGGACAGGGACGGGGGAATCAGCCCCAGCATTTT.

The V and J genes are TRBV29-1 and TRBJ1-2; 9 nucleotides agree with TRBD1. CDR1 and CDR2 from the germline V gene are SQVTM and ANQGSEA. This CDR3 has 12 residues. The trim removed 8 bases at V and 4 bases at J, leaving 5 bases unmatched. The CDR3 sequence: CSSQTGGYGYTF. The CDR3 nucleotides are TGCAGCTCCCAGACAGGGGGCTATGGCTACACCTTC.

J is TRBJ2-5 and V is TRBV5-6, with D perhaps matching TRBD1 (7 bases). CDR1 is SGHDT, CDR2 YYEEEE, per germline. CDR3 size: 15 residues. Trimming removed 2 bases from V and 5 bases from J, with 16 bases in between. CDR3: CASSFSPGGSETQYF. The CDR3 DNA follows: TGTGCCAGCAGCTTCTCTCCAGGGGGGAGCGAGACCCAGTACTTC.

The rearrangement links TRBV7-9 to TRBJ1-4; D remains unclear. Germline loops: CDR1 SEHNR, CDR2 FQNEAQ (reference sequence). The CDR3 is made up of 13 amino acids. V shed 8 bases and J shed 0 bases, with 7 bases lying between them. The CDR3 coding sequence is TGTGCCAGCCGCGTTGCAACTAATGAAAAACTGTTTTTT. Protein product: CASRVATNEKLFF.

The chain recombines TRBV7-2 with TRBJ1-1; D is unclear. V lost 8 bases, J lost 5 bases, and 18 bases lay in between. The CDR3 has 14 amino acids. Per germline, CDR1 SGHTA and CDR2 FQGNSA. DNA for the CDR3: TGTGCCAGCCACGGTCGGGTCCGACCGACTGAAGCTTTCTTT. Its translation: CASHGRVRPTEAFF.

This sequence joins TRBV6-1 and TRBJ2-4, with TRBD1 matching 7 bases. V lost 3 bases to trimming and J lost 1 base; unmatched junction nucleotides: 3. The CDR3 runs to 15 residues. CDR1 is MNHNS, CDR2 SASEGT, per germline. Here the CDR3 DNA reads TGTGCCAGCAGTGATGAGGGGGCGGCCAAAAACATTCAGTACTTC. Its protein product is CASSDEGAAKNIQYF.

By its share, this clone is large (0.1 to 1%). The gene calls are TRBV19 and TRBJ1-1, with D possibly matching TRBD1 (6 bases). From germline, CDR1 is LNHDA and CDR2 SQIVND (reference sequence). CDR3 size: 15 residues. V lost 5 bases, J lost 2 bases, and 15 bases lay in between. The CDR3 coding sequence is TGTGCCAGTAGTCTCGTCAGGGGACGTAACACTGAAGCTTTCTTT. This encodes CASSLVRGRNTEAFF.

This clone was detected only once. The chain uses TRBV12-2 and TRBJ1-1. TRBV12-2 is a recognized pseudogene. The CDR3 is made up of 17 amino acids. The CDR3, as DNA: TGTGCAAGTCGCTTGTATCCCGAGTGGGGGGGGAACACTGAAGCTTTCTTT. Translated, it gives CASRLYPEWGGNTEAFF.

The V call is TRBV5-8, the J call TRBJ1-5; the D gene is possibly TRBD1 (6 bases). The germline CDR1 and CDR2 sequences are SGHTS and YDEGEE. The length of the CDR3 is 16 residues. Trimming removed 4 bases at V and 2 bases at J, with 16 bases between. The CDR3 spells CASSENWGLGNQPQHF. In DNA form, the CDR3 reads TGTGCCAGCAGCGAAAATTGGGGGCTAGGCAATCAGCCCCAGCATTTT.

The chain couples TRBV7-3 to TRBJ2-1, with D perhaps TRBD1 (7 bases). Germline lookup yields CDR1 SGHTA and CDR2 FQGTGA. V was cut by 3 bases and J by 12 bases, with 15 bases left in between. The CDR3 is 13 residues long. CDR3 in amino acids: CASSFRRQGGQFF. The CDR3 region has the DNA TGTGCCAGCAGCTTTAGGCGACAGGGAGGGCAGTTCTTC.

V is TRBV11-2 and J is TRBJ2-2, with D perhaps TRBD2 (5 bases). Germline CDR1 and CDR2: SGHAT and FQNNGV. Trimming removed 5 bases from V and 3 bases from J, with 13 bases in between. The CDR3 has 15 amino acids. In nucleotides, the CDR3 is TGTGCCAGCAGCCCAGGACTCTCCTACACCGGGGAGCTGTTTTTT. Translated, it gives CASSPGLSYTGELFF.

This sequence joins TRBV11-2 and TRBJ2-7; tentative D call: TRBD1 (5 bases). The CDR3 is 15 amino acids. Trimming took 1 base from V and 5 from J, leaving 15 bases between them. The germline gives CDR1 SGHAT, CDR2 FQNNGV. The CDR3 reads CASSLVTGRVHEQYF. The CDR3 nucleotides read TGTGCCAGCAGCTTAGTTACGGGCAGGGTGCACGAGCAGTACTTC.

This clone was seen a handful of times. This chain uses TRBV5-6 with TRBJ2-5; D is perhaps TRBD2 (6 bases). Trimming removed 8 bases at V and 5 bases at J, with 13 bases between. The CDR3 contains 12 residues. Germline values: CDR1 SGHDT, CDR2 YYEEEE. The CDR3, as DNA: TGTGCCAGTGGTCAGGCGGGGGAGACCCAGTACTTC. It codes for CASGQAGETQYF.

This chain links TRBV27 with TRBJ2-5, with D possibly being TRBD1 (5 bases). Per the germline V gene, CDR1 is MNHEY and CDR2 is SMNVEV (reference sequence). The CDR3 is made up of 14 amino acids. The V gene lost 6 bases and the J gene lost 4 bases, with 15 bases spanning the gap. CDR3 sequence reads: CASRGRAMGETQYF. The CDR3, as DNA: TGTGCCAGCAGGGGCAGGGCTATGGGAGAGACCCAGTACTTC.

In nucleotides, the CDR3 is TGTGCCAGTAGTACCCTCCCAGGGAACACCGGGGAGCTGTTTTTT. Its protein product is CASSTLPGNTGELFF. The chain is built from TRBV19 and TRBJ2-2; D gene uncertain. Trimming took off 4 bases at V and 1 base at J, with 10 bases between the two ends. From germline, CDR1 is LNHDA and CDR2 SQIVND (reference sequence). The CDR3 runs to 15 residues.

V is TRBV30 and J is TRBJ2-5; D unclear. Germline values: CDR1 GTSNPN, CDR2 SVGIG (reference sequence). This CDR3 contains 11 residues. V gave up 4 bases and J gave up 5 bases, with 8 bases separating them. The CDR3 loop reads CAWNARETQYF. The CDR3 DNA reads as TGTGCCTGGAACGCACGGGAGACCCAGTACTTC.

V is TRBV7-2 and J is TRBJ1-2; D is ambiguous. Germline loops: CDR1 SGHTA, CDR2 FQGNSA. Trimming took off 1 base at V and 0 bases at J, with 12 bases between the two ends. The CDR3 loop spans 16 amino acids. CDR3 bases: TGTGCCAGCAGCTTAGAAGTAGGGAGGTCTAACTATGGCTACACCTTC. Protein: CASSLEVGRSNYGYTF.

The rearrangement uses TRBV7-2 and TRBJ2-3; D is possibly TRBD2 (5 bases). Germline CDR1 is SGHTA and CDR2 is FQGNSA. This CDR3 is 18 amino acids long. Trimming stripped 1 base from V and 6 bases from J, with 23 bases between. CDR3 protein: CASSLGGSAVILGDTQYF. DNA for the CDR3: TGTGCCAGCAGCTTAGGTGGTAGCGCCGTGATTCTGGGGGATACGCAGTATTTT.

This clone has just a few counts. The chain has TRBV7-2 and TRBJ2-3; 7 nucleotides match TRBD1. This CDR3 is 16 amino acids long. V lost 5 bases, J lost 3 bases, and 11 bases stayed unmatched. Germline values: CDR1 SGHTA, CDR2 FQGNSA. Here the CDR3 DNA reads TGTGCCAGCAGCCTCCCGAGGGGGCAGGCGACAGATACGCAGTATTTT. This codes for CASSLPRGQATDTQYF.